The 18 T cell receptor beta chains below were found in one sample sequenced in a study of T cell repertoires in cytomegalovirus infection. MiXCR was run by TCRdb on the reads, yielding one entry per CDR3 protein. The sample holds tens of thousands of distinct CDR3 sequences; around a fifth are singletons and the top ten take roughly 67%. These receptors have no identified antigens. The sequencing here drew on CD8+ T cells from cultured PBMCs, taken from culture after CMV antigen stimulation. Receptors originate from a human donor in good health (CMV status not recorded). Some clones in this sample may be carry-over from other donors' samples.

V is TRBV12-3 or TRBV12-4 and J is TRBJ2-2; perhaps TRBD2 as D (6 bases). This CDR3 spans 14 amino acids. With 3 bases removed from V and 6 bases from J, the gap between germline ends came to 11 bases. CDR3 DNA sequence: TGTGCCAGCAGTTTCCCCGGGGGAGCCGGGGAGCTGTTTTTT. Amino acid sequence: CASSFPGGAGELFF.

The V and J genes are TRBV24-1 and TRBJ2-5, with D unclear. CDR1 is KGHDR and CDR2 is SFDVKD in the germline V gene. The CDR3 is 13 amino acids. V was pared by 0 bases and J by 5 bases, with 6 bases between. CDR3 nucleotides: TGTGCCACCAGTGATTTGGGAGAGGAGACCCAGTACTTC. Residues: CATSDLGEETQYF.

This clonotype was observed many times. This CDR3 is CASSLVTSLGFGSPLHF. Written as DNA, the CDR3 is TGTGCCAGCAGCTTAGTGACCTCCTTGGGATTTGGTTCACCCCTCCACTTT. The V and J genes are TRBV7-8 and TRBJ1-6; no clear D gene. This CDR3 has 17 residues. V lost 1 base, J lost 9 bases, and 19 bases lay in between. Germline V CDR1 and CDR2: SGHVS, FQNEAQ. Together with reference TRBV7-8 and TRBJ1-6, the CDR3 gives the full variable domain: GAGVSQSPRYKVAKRGQDVALRCDPISGHVSLFWYQQALGQGPEFLTYFQNEAQLDKSGLPSDRFFAERPEGSVSTLKIQRTQQEDSAVYLCASSLVTSLGFGSPLHFGNGTRLTVT.

This clonotype was seen a handful of times. The chain carries TRBV6-5 and TRBJ1-2; 8 bases align to TRBD1. Trimming cost V 5 bases and J 6 bases; bases outside gene matches: 11. The CDR3 runs 15 residues. The V gene's germline CDR1 is MNHEY and CDR2 SVGAGI. CDR3 sequence reads: CASSTRQGTLDGYTF. For the CDR3, the DNA is TGTGCCAGCAGTACCCGACAGGGGACATTGGATGGCTACACCTTC.

This chain uses TRBV6-4 with TRBJ2-3, with 8 bases fitting TRBD1. In germline, CDR1 is MRHNA, CDR2 SNTAGT. The length of the CDR3 is 15 residues. The V and J ends lost 0 bases and 4 bases, in that order; junction bases with no gene match: 3. DNA of the CDR3: TGTGCCAGCAGTGACTCGACAGGGGCCCCAGATACGCAGTATTTT. It codes for CASSDSTGAPDTQYF.

Only a few counts were recorded for this clonotype. This chain joins TRBV10-3 and TRBJ2-7; D is ambiguous. Trimming stripped 6 bases from V and 7 bases from J, with 13 bases between. CDR3 length equals 12 residues. Germline V lookup: CDR1 ENHRY, CDR2 SYGVKD. CDR3 amino acids: CAIRELQGEQYF. CDR3 bases: TGTGCCATCAGGGAGCTACAAGGGGAGCAGTACTTC.

This clonotype is medium-sized. The chain is built from TRBV7-2 and TRBJ1-5; tentative D call: TRBD1 (5 bases). V was clipped by 5 bases and J by 5 bases, with 16 bases between them. Per germline, CDR1 SGHTA and CDR2 FQGNSA. The CDR3 contains 15 residues. For the CDR3, the DNA is TGTGCCAGCAGCCTATCGCCGGGGCCCCATCAGCCCCAGCATTTT. Its protein product is CASSLSPGPHQPQHF.

This clonotype was observed at least ten times. The chain carries TRBV6-2 or TRBV6-3 and TRBJ2-7; no clear D. The V end was cut by 2 bases, the J end by 3 bases, with 11 bases between. The CDR3 is made up of 14 amino acids. The V gene's germline CDR1 is MNHEY and CDR2 SVGEGT. As DNA, the CDR3 is TGTGCCAGCAGTTACGGTTGGGCGAACTACGAGCAGTACTTC. This sequence encodes CASSYGWANYEQYF.

The chain combines TRBV25-1 with TRBJ2-7; D might be TRBD2 (6 bases). The CDR3 has 13 amino acids. CDR1 is MGHDK, CDR2 SYGVNS, per germline. Trimming left V 8 bases short and J 2 bases short, with 13 bases between. The CDR3 coding sequence is TGTGCCAGCCGGAGGGCGGGAACCTACGAGCAGTACTTC. It encodes CASRRAGTYEQYF.

This clonotype was seen only a few times. The J gene is TRBJ2-7, the V gene TRBV7-9, with D possibly TRBD1 on 6 matching bases. The CDR3 extends over 12 amino acids. CDR1 and CDR2 from the germline V gene are SEHNR and FQNEAQ (reference sequence). In DNA form, the CDR3 reads TGTGCTACAGGGAAACGGGTTGACGAGCAGTACTTC. As protein: CATGKRVDEQYF.

The genes are TRBV27 and TRBJ2-1; D uncertain. The germline V gene has CDR1 MNHEY and CDR2 SMNVEV (reference sequence). V gave up 3 bases and J gave up 9 bases, with 9 bases separating them. The CDR3 loop spans 12 amino acids. The CDR3 spells CASSFSTREQFF. The CDR3 nucleotides read TGTGCCAGCAGTTTTAGTACGCGTGAGCAGTTCTTC.

This sequence joins TRBV7-6 and TRBJ2-7; D is unclear. This CDR3 comprises 13 residues. CDR1 is SGHVS and CDR2 is FNYEAQ in the germline V gene. Between the trimmed V and J ends, which lost 5 bases and 2 bases, there was a span of 10 bases. CDR3 protein: CASSTAETYEQYF. In DNA, the CDR3 is TGTGCCAGCAGCACAGCAGAGACCTACGAGCAGTACTTC.

This chain connects TRBV20-1 to TRBJ2-7; 10 nucleotides agree with TRBD2. The CDR3 is made up of 14 amino acids. The V segment lost 5 bases and the J segment 1 base; nucleotides outside the gene matches: 5. Germline CDR1 reads DFQATT; CDR2 reads SNEGSKA (reference sequence). This chain's CDR3 is CSADQREGSYEQYF. The CDR3, as DNA: TGCAGTGCTGATCAGCGGGAGGGATCCTACGAGCAGTACTTC.

The gene calls are TRBV27 and TRBJ2-7; D possibly uses TRBD1 or TRBD2 (6 bases each). V lost 8 bases and J 4 bases, leaving 15 bases between the germline ends. The CDR3 contains 13 residues. Per germline, CDR1 MNHEY and CDR2 SMNVEV (reference sequence). CDR3 bases: TGTGCCAGCGCCCACGGGGGCGGATACGAGCAGTACTTC. As protein: CASAHGGGYEQYF.

This clonotype came up many times. This chain links TRBV20-1 with TRBJ2-4, with TRBD1 identical over 8 bases. Germline-derived CDR1 and CDR2 are DFQATT and SNEGSKA (reference sequence). The V and J ends lost 1 base and 3 bases, in that order; junction bases with no gene match: 11. This CDR3 comprises 17 residues. The CDR3 spells CSARAIGQGIDKNIQYF. CDR3 sequence (DNA): TGCAGTGCTAGAGCGATCGGACAGGGCATTGACAAAAACATTCAGTACTTC.

This clonotype has a handful of counts. The chain links TRBV29-1 to TRBJ2-5, with 9 bases matching TRBD2. V was clipped by 3 bases and J by 9 bases; unmatched bases: 14. The length of the CDR3 is 15 residues. Germline V gene sequence: CDR1 SQVTM, CDR2 ANQGSEA. CDR3 DNA sequence: TGCAGCGTTGAGGGTTTCCTAGCGGGGATCCGGGCCCAGTACTTC. Amino acids: CSVEGFLAGIRAQYF.

The J gene is TRBJ1-2, the V gene TRBV29-1; TRBD1 is a possible D gene (5 bases). The CDR3 is made up of 12 amino acids. V lost 6 bases to trimming and J lost 6 bases, with 14 bases between them. CDR1 is SQVTM and CDR2 is ANQGSEA in the germline V gene. CDR3 protein: CSVPPQGDGYTF. CDR3 DNA sequence: TGCAGCGTCCCCCCACAAGGGGATGGCTACACCTTC.

The V gene is TRBV20-1, the J gene TRBJ2-7; D is perhaps TRBD2 (5 bases). Germline CDR1 DFQATT, CDR2 SNEGSKA (reference sequence). Trimming took 4 bases from V and 2 from J, leaving 15 bases between them. This CDR3 region has 14 residues. In DNA form, the CDR3 reads TGCAGTGCTAAAGGGTCGGGGAGCACCTACGAGCAGTACTTC. Amino acids: CSAKGSGSTYEQYF.